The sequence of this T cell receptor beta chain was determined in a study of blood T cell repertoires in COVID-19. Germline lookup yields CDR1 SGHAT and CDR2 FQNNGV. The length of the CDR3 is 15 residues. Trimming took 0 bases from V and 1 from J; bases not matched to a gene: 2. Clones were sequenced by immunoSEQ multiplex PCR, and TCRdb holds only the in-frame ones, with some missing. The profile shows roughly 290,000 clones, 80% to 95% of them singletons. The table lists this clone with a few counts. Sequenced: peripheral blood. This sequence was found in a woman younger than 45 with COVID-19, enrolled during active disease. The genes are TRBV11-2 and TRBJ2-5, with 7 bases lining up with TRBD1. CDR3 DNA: TGTGCCAGCAGCTTAGACGGGACAGCCCAAGAGACCCAGTACTTC. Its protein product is CASSLDGTAQETQYF. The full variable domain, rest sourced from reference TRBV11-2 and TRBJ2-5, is EAGVAQSPRYKIIEKRQSVAFWCNPISGHATLYWYQQILGQGPKLLIQFQNNGVVDDSQLPKDRFSAERLKGVDSTLKIQPAKLEDSAVYLCASSLDGTAQETQYFGPGTRLLVL.